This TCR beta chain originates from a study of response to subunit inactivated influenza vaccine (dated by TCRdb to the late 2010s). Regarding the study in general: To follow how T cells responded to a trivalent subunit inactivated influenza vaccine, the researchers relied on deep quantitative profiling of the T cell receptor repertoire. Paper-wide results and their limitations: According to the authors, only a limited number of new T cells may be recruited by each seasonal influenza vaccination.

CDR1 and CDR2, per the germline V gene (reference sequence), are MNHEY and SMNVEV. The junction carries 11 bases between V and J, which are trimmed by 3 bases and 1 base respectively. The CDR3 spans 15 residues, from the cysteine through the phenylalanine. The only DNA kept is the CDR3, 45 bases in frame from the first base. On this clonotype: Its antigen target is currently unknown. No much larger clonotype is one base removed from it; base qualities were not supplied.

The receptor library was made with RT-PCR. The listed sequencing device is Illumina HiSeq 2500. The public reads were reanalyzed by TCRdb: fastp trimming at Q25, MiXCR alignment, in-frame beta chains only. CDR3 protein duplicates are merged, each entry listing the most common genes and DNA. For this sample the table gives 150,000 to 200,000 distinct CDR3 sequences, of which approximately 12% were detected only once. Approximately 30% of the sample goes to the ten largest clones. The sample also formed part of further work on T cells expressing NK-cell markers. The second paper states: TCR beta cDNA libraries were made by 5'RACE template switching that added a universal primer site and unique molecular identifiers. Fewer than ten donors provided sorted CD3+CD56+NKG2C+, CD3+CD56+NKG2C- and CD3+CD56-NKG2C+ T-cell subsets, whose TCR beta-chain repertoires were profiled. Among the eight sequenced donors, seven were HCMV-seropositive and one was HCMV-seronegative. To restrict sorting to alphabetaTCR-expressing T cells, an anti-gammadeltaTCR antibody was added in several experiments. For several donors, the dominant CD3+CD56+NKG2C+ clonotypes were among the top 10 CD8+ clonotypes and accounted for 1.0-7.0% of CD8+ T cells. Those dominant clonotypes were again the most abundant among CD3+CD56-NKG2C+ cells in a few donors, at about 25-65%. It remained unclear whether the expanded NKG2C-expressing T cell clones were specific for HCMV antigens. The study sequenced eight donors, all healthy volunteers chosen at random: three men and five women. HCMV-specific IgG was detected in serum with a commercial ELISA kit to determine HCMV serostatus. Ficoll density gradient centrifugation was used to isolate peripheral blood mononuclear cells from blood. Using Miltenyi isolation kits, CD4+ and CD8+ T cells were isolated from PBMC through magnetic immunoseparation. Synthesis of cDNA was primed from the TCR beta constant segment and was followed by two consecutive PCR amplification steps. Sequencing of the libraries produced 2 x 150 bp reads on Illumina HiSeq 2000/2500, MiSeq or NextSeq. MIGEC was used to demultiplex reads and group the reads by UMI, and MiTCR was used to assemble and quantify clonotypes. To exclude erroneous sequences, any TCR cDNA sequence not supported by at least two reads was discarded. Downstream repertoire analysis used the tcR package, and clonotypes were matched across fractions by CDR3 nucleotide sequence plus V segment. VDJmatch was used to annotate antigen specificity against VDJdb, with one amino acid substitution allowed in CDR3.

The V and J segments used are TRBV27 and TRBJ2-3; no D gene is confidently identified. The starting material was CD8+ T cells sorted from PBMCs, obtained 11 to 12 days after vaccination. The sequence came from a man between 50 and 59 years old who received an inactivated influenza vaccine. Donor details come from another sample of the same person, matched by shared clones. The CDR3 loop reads CASSLWGIGTDTQYF. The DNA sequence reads TGTGCCAGCAGTTTGTGGGGAATTGGCACAGATACGCAGTATTTT.